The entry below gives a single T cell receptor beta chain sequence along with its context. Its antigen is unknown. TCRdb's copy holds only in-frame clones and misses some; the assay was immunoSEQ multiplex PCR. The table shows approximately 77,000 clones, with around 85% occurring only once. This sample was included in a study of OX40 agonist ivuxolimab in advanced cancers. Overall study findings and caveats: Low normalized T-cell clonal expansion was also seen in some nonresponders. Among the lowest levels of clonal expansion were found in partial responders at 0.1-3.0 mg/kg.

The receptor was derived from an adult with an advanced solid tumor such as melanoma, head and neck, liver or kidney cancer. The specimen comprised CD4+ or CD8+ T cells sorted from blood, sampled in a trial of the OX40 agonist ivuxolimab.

The CDR3 sequence: CASSVGLGREKETQYF. In DNA, the CDR3 is TGTGCCAGCAGCGTAGGTCTTGGAAGGGAGAAAGAGACCCAGTACTTC. V and J are TRBV9 and TRBJ2-5, with D possibly matching TRBD2 (5 bases). Trimming took 0 bases from V and 3 from J, leaving 15 bases between them. Germline assignment: CDR1 SGDLS and CDR2 YYNGEE. The CDR3 spans 16 residues.